Presented here are 21 T cell receptor beta chains from one specimen sequenced in a study of regulatory T cells in long-lasting Graves disease. According to the study, TCR beta libraries were built with iRepertoire HTBI primers and CDR3-region Arm-PCR. TCRdb used MiXCR to reprocess the multiplex PCR reads, holding one entry per CDR3 protein. Here the sample spans a few hundred thousand distinct CDR3 sequences, roughly a fifth being singletons. Specified time point: persistent/refractory GD, antithyroid drugs over 5 years with positive TRAb. TCR sequences were obtained from RNA taken from PBMCs. Source: peripheral blood mononuclear cells (PBMCs), taken when the disease was refractory, from a patient treated with antithyroid drugs. The receptors were gathered from a female donor with Graves disease.

This clonotype was observed a handful of times. This sequence joins TRBV14 and TRBJ1-1; perhaps TRBD1 as D (6 bases). The CDR3 consists of 12 residues. V shed 5 bases and J shed 10 bases, with 14 bases lying between them. Germline V lookup: CDR1 SGHDN, CDR2 FVKESK. The CDR3 loop is CASSSQGYGAFF. CDR3 bases: TGTGCCAGCAGCTCACAGGGTTACGGAGCTTTCTTT.

With regard to this clonotype: At one boundary the junction diverges from the germline segment, which might be a read error. The CDR3 DNA sequence: TGTGCCAGCAGCTTAATGTCGGTTTCTGGGACCAACGTCCTGACTTTC. Its translation is CASSLMSVSGTNVLTF. The chain links TRBV7-8 to TRBJ2-6, with no clear D. CDR3 length: 16 residues. Per the germline V gene, CDR1 is SGHVS and CDR2 is FQNEAQ.

This clonotype was detected only once. This may come from a read error, since a much larger clone is one base off. The chain employs TRBV7-9 and TRBJ1-2, with 9 bases that match TRBD1. This CDR3 is built from 15 residues. The V segment lost 7 bases and the J segment 4 bases; nucleotides outside the gene matches: 10. Germline assignment: CDR1 SEHNR and CDR2 FQNEAQ (reference sequence). CDR3 DNA: TGTGCCAGCAACTCCCCACAGGGGGCTGGCTATGGCTACACCTTC. It translates to CASNSPQGAGYGYTF.

This sequence joins TRBV29-1 and TRBJ2-7; D perhaps matches TRBD1 (6 bases). Germline V CDR1 and CDR2: SQVTM, ANQGSEA. V was shortened by 4 bases and J by 0 bases, with 10 bases between the two germline ends. The CDR3 sequence is 13 residues long. The CDR3, as DNA: TGCAGCGTTGGCAGGGGAAGCTCCTACGAGCAGTACTTC. It yields the protein CSVGRGSSYEQYF.

In its sample, this clonotype was seen a few times. This chain joins TRBV12-3 or TRBV12-4 and TRBJ1-4; no definite D call. The CDR3 length is 12 residues. Trimming left V 8 bases short and J 7 bases short, with 11 bases between. The CDR3 DNA is TGTGCCAGCCGAGGGCTTCCTGAAAAACTGTTTTTT. Protein sequence: CASRGLPEKLFF.

This clonotype was observed a handful of times. The rearrangement joins TRBV6-1 to TRBJ2-3, with D hard to call. Germline-derived CDR1 and CDR2 are MNHNS and SASEGT. CDR3 length: 15 amino acids. V was trimmed by 6 bases and J by 5 bases, leaving 18 bases between them. This chain's CDR3 is CASSLGAARVDTQYF. CDR3 sequence (DNA): TGTGCCAGCAGCCTTGGAGCCGCCCGGGTAGATACGCAGTATTTT.

This clonotype was counted between two and nine times. The rearrangement joins TRBV29-1 to TRBJ1-2, with D hard to call. V was pared by 5 bases and J by 2 bases, with 9 bases between. Germline loops: CDR1 SQVTM, CDR2 ANQGSEA. CDR3 length: 12 amino acids. CDR3 amino acids: CSVYTENYGYTF. The CDR3 region has the DNA TGCAGCGTTTATACAGAGAACTATGGCTACACCTTC.

The J gene is TRBJ2-7, the V gene TRBV19; 12 nucleotides agree with TRBD2. This CDR3 is built from 15 residues. With 5 bases clipped from V and 6 bases from J, the junction kept 8 bases outside the gene matches. Germline V lookup: CDR1 LNHDA, CDR2 SQIVND (reference sequence). CDR3 in amino acids: CASSLTSGSLGEQYF. The DNA of the CDR3 is TGTGCCAGTAGTCTGACTAGCGGGAGCCTAGGCGAGCAGTACTTC. Supplemented by reference TRBV19 and TRBJ2-7, the full variable domain reads DGGITQSPKYLFRKEGQNVTLSCEQNLNHDAMYWYRQDPGQGLRLIYYSQIVNDFQKGDIAEGYSVSREKKESFPLTVTSAQKNPTAFYLCASSLTSGSLGEQYFGPGTRLTVT.

This clonotype was seen at least ten times. The rearrangement uses TRBV12-3 or TRBV12-4 and TRBJ1-4; 10 bases map to TRBD1. The CDR3 sequence is 16 residues long. Unmatched junction bases numbered 5, after V lost 6 bases and J lost 1 base. CDR3 sequence reads: CASSVDRGRTNEKLFF. The CDR3, as DNA: TGTGCCAGCAGCGTGGACAGGGGGAGAACTAATGAAAAACTGTTTTTT.

In DNA, the CDR3 is TGCGCCAGCAGCCAAGATCACAGATCCTACGAGCAGTACTTC. It encodes CASSQDHRSYEQYF. V usage is TRBV4-3 and J usage is TRBJ2-7, with D unclear. The CDR3 spans 14 residues. V lost 0 bases to trimming and J lost 1 base, with 7 bases between them. In germline, CDR1 is LGHNA, CDR2 YSLEER.

About this clonotype itself: Given a far larger clone just one base away, this is likely a sequencing read error. The chain recombines TRBV11-2 with TRBJ1-1; possibly TRBD1 for D (6 bases). This CDR3 has 19 amino acids. Germline assignment: CDR1 SGHAT and CDR2 FQNNGV. The germline V and J ends were trimmed by 8 bases and 7 bases, with 35 bases remaining between them. The CDR3 sequence: CASGLPGFVGARSPGEAFF. In DNA form, the CDR3 reads TGTGCCAGCGGTTTACCGGGTTTTGTGGGGGCCCGAAGCCCAGGTGAAGCTTTCTTT. Full variable domain (missing parts from reference TRBV11-2 and TRBJ1-1): EAGVAQSPRYKIIEKRQSVAFWCNPISGHATLYWYQQILGQGPKLLIQFQNNGVVDDSQLPKDRFSAERLKGVDSTLKIQPAKLEDSAVYLCASGLPGFVGARSPGEAFFGQGTRLTVV.

The table lists this clonotype with many counts. The chain carries TRBV18 and TRBJ2-5, with D possibly matching TRBD1 (6 bases). The CDR3 runs 13 residues. Germline CDR1 reads KGHSH; CDR2 reads LQKENI. V was clipped by 8 bases and J by 5 bases, with 15 bases between them. CDR3 DNA: TGTGCCAGCAGCCCCCCAGGGGTCGAGACCCAGTACTTC. Its translation is CASSPPGVETQYF.

CDR3 loop: CASSEVGDRAHEQYF. In DNA form, the CDR3 reads TGTGCCAGCAGCGAGGTGGGGGACAGGGCCCACGAGCAGTACTTC. The rearrangement joins TRBV9 to TRBJ2-7; 9 bases match TRBD1. The V gene end was trimmed by 3 bases and the J gene end by 5 bases; junction bases not matched to a gene: 9. Looked up from germline, CDR1 is SGDLS and CDR2 is YYNGEE. The CDR3 is 15 amino acids. The full variable domain, rest sourced from reference TRBV9 and TRBJ2-7, is DSGVTQTPKHLITATGQRVTLRCSPRSGDLSVYWYQQSLDQGLQFLIQYYNGEERAKGNILERFSAQQFPDLHSELNLSSLELGDSALYFCASSEVGDRAHEQYFGPGTRLTVT.

The rearrangement uses TRBV19 and TRBJ1-5; no clear D. V lost 3 bases and J 3 bases, leaving 6 bases between the germline ends. Germline V gene sequence: CDR1 LNHDA, CDR2 SQIVND (reference sequence). The CDR3 extends over 13 amino acids. CDR3: CASSMAINQPQHF. The CDR3 DNA reads as TGTGCCAGTAGTATGGCGATCAATCAGCCCCAGCATTTT.

This clonotype has a count of ten or more. The rearrangement joins TRBV12-3 or TRBV12-4 to TRBJ2-5, with 10 nucleotides matching TRBD2. V dropped 6 bases and J dropped 5; count of bases not matched to a gene: 9. This CDR3 region has 15 residues. CDR3 in DNA: TGTGCCAGCAGGCCTACTAGCGGGATAGATGAGACCCAGTACTTC. This gives the protein CASRPTSGIDETQYF.

This clonotype was seen a handful of times. The rearrangement uses TRBV28 and TRBJ1-1; D unresolved. The CDR3 length is 16 residues. CDR1 and CDR2 (germline): MDHEN, SYDVKM. Trimming took off 2 bases at V and 5 bases at J, with 18 bases between the two ends. The CDR3 protein is CASSLGPAWGTTEAFF. The CDR3 DNA reads as TGTGCCAGCAGTTTAGGGCCCGCATGGGGAACTACTGAAGCTTTCTTT.

This clonotype was picked up a small number of times. The J gene is TRBJ1-5, the V gene TRBV20-1; D is uncertain. V gave up 5 bases and J gave up 3 bases, with 11 bases separating them. The CDR3 is made up of 13 amino acids. Germline values: CDR1 DFQATT, CDR2 SNEGSKA (reference sequence). The CDR3 spells CSAADGTNQPQHF. CDR3 coding DNA: TGCAGTGCTGCTGACGGTACCAATCAGCCCCAGCATTTT.

The chain joins TRBV19 to TRBJ2-7, with a weak D call TRBD1 (6 bases). This CDR3 contains 14 residues. Trimming removed 4 bases from V and 2 bases from J, with 12 bases in between. Germline assignment: CDR1 LNHDA and CDR2 SQIVND (reference sequence). Here the CDR3 reads CASSTRQETYEQYF. The CDR3, as DNA: TGTGCCAGTAGTACTCGACAGGAAACCTACGAGCAGTACTTC.

This clonotype was counted between two and nine times. The chain employs TRBV30 and TRBJ1-1; no firm D call. The length of the CDR3 is 12 residues. Trimming shortened V by 3 bases and J by 1 base, and 6 bases separated the two germline ends. The germline gives CDR1 GTSNPN, CDR2 SVGIG (reference sequence). The CDR3 DNA sequence: TGTGCCTGGAGGGACCAGAACACTGAAGCTTTCTTT. It translates to CAWRDQNTEAFF.

This clonotype was seen only a few times. The chain uses TRBV5-1 and TRBJ2-3, with 7 bases lining up with TRBD1. V lost 2 bases to trimming and J lost 6 bases; unmatched junction nucleotides: 6. The CDR3 sequence is 14 residues long. Germline CDR1 SGHRS, CDR2 YFSETQ. CDR3 protein: CASSLQGMTDTQYF. The CDR3 DNA reads as TGCGCCAGCAGCTTACAGGGGATGACGGATACGCAGTATTTT.

This chain uses TRBV7-9 with TRBJ2-7; weak D call: TRBD1 (7 bases). Looked up from germline, CDR1 is SEHNR and CDR2 is FQNEAQ (reference sequence). The ends were cut back, 1 base at V and 5 bases at J, with 12 bases in the middle. There are 14 residues in the CDR3. This chain's CDR3 is CASSLVARGDEQYF. CDR3 nucleotide sequence: TGTGCCAGCAGCTTAGTCGCCAGGGGGGACGAGCAGTACTTC.